The sample holds many counts of the clone carrying this T cell receptor (beta chain). Its target is unknown. Individually, cDNA molecules had unique molecular identifiers attached to them. TCRdb fed the 5' RACE reads into MiXCR, producing one record per CDR3 protein. This table holds approximately 42,000 distinct CDR3 sequences, roughly 7.1% found once. This sample was included in a study of early T cells in non-severe SARS-CoV-2 infection. About the study: Unpaired chains resulted from sequencing bulk RNA of unsorted whole blood. Study-wide results and limits: Sequences matched to VDJdb favored anti-spike CD8 responses, while private and CD4 specificities were missed.

The specimen sequenced was whole blood. This clonotype was obtained from an adult who was a healthcare worker with PCR-confirmed SARS-CoV-2 infection or an uninfected control (not recorded which).

Here the CDR3 reads CASSTGALETQYF. The CDR3 nucleotides are TGTGCCAGCAGTACTGGGGCCCTAGAGACCCAGTACTTC. The chain has TRBV25-1 and TRBJ2-5; D is possibly TRBD1 (5 bases). The germline V gene encodes CDR1 MGHDK and CDR2 SYGVNS. The CDR3 is made up of 13 amino acids. V was trimmed by 5 bases and J by 4 bases, leaving 11 bases between them.